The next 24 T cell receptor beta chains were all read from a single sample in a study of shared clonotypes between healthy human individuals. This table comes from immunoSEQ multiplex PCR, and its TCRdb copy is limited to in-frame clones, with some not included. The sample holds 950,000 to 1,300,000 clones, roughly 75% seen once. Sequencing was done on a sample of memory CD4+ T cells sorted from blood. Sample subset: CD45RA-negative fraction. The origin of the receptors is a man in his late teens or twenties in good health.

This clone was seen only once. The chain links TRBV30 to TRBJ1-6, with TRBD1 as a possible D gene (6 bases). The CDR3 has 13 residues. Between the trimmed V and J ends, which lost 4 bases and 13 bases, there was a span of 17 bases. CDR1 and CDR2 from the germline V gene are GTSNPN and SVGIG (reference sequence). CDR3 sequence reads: CAWKVQGLSPLHF. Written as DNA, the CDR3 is TGTGCCTGGAAGGTTCAGGGGCTCAGTCCCCTCCACTTT.

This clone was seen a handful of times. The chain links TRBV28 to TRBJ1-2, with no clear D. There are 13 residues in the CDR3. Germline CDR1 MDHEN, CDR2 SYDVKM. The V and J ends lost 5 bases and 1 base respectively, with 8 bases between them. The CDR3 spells CASSIRVNYGYTF. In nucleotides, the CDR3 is TGTGCCAGCAGTATACGGGTTAACTATGGCTACACCTTC.

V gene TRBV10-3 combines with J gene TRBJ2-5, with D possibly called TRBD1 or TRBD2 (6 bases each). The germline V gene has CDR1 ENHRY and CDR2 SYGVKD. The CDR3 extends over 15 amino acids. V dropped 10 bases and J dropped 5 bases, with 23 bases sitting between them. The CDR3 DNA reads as TGTGCCACCGCGTCCAGGAGGGGGGTAGGGGAGACCCAGTACTTC. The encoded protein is CATASRRGVGETQYF.

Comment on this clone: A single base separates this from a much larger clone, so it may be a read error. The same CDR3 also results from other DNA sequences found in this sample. CDR3 region: CASSRTGGNTEAFF. As DNA, the CDR3 is TGTGCCAGTAGCCGAACAGGGGGCAACACTGAAGCTTTCTTT. The chain employs TRBV19 and TRBJ1-1; 9 bases agree with TRBD1. The V segment lost 6 bases and the J segment 2 bases; nucleotides outside the gene matches: 4. The CDR3 runs to 14 residues. CDR1 is LNHDA, CDR2 SQIVND, per germline (reference sequence).

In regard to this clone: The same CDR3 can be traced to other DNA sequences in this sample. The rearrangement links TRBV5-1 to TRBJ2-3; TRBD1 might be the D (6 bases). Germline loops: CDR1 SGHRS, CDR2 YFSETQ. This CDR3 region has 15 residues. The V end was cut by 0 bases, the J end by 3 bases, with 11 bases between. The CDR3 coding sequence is TGCGCCAGCAGCTTGGAGGCAGGGGATACAGATACGCAGTATTTT. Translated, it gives CASSLEAGDTDTQYF. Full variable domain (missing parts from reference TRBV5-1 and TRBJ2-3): KAGVTQTPRYLIKTRGQQVTLSCSPISGHRSVSWYQQTPGQGLQFLFEYFSETQRNKGNFPGRFSGRQFSNSRSEMNVSTLELGDSALYLCASSLEAGDTDTQYFGPGTRLTVL.

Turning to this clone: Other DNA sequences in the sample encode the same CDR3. The CDR3 region is CSVGQGATGELFF. In nucleotides, the CDR3 is TGCAGCGTTGGCCAGGGGGCGACCGGGGAGCTGTTTTTT. The chain is built from TRBV29-1 and TRBJ2-2, with TRBD1 matching 8 bases. This CDR3 is 13 amino acids long. J was trimmed by 5 bases and V by 4 bases; bases with no gene match: 3. Germline V gene lookup returns CDR1 SQVTM and CDR2 ANQGSEA.

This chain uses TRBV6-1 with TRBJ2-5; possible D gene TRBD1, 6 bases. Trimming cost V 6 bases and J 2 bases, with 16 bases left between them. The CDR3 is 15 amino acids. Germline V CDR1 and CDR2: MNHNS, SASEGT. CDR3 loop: CASSLLGGQQETQYF. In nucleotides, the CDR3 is TGTGCCAGCAGCCTCTTAGGGGGTCAACAAGAGACCCAGTACTTC.

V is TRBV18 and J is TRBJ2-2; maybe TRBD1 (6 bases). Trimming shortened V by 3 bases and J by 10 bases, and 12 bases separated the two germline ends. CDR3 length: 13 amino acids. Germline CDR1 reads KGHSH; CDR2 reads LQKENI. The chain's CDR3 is CASSPRRDTELFF. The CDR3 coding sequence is TGTGCCAGCTCACCGCGCCGGGACACGGAGCTGTTTTTT.

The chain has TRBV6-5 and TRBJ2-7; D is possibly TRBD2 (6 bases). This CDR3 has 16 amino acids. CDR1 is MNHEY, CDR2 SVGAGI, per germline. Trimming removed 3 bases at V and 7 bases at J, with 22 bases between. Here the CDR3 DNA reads TGTGCCAGCAGTTATGATGCTGCGGGAAGTTATAGAGAGCAGTACTTC. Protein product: CASSYDAAGSYREQYF.

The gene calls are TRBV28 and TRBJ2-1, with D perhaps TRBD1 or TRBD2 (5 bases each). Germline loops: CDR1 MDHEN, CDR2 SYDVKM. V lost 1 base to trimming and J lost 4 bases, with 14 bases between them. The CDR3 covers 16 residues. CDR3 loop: CASSLYGDAKYNEQFF. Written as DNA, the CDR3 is TGTGCCAGCAGTTTATACGGGGACGCAAAATACAATGAGCAGTTCTTC.

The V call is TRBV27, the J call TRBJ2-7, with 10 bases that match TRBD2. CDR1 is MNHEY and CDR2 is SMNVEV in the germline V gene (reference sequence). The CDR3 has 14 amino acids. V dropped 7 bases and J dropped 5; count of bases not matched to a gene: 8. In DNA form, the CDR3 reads TGTGCCAGCACCTCTAGCGGGAGTGGGAACGAGCAGTACTTC. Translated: CASTSSGSGNEQYF.

The CDR3 DNA reads as TGTGCCAGCAGCGTTTCGGTCACCGGGGAGCTGTTTTTT. Its protein is CASSVSVTGELFF. The chain is built from TRBV9 and TRBJ2-2; D gene uncertain. V dropped 2 bases and J dropped 4 bases, with 6 bases sitting between them. The CDR3 spans 13 residues. CDR1 SGDLS and CDR2 YYNGEE come from the germline V gene.

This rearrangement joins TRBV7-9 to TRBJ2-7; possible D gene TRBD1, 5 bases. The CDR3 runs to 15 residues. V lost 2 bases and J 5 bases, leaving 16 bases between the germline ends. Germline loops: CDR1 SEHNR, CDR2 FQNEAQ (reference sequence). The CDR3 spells CASSLSRVVVDEQYF. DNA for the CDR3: TGTGCCAGCAGCTTATCCAGGGTTGTCGTCGACGAGCAGTACTTC.

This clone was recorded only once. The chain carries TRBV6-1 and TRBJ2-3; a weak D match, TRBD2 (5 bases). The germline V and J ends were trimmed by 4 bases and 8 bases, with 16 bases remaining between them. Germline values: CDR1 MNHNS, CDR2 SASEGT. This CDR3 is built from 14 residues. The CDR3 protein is CASSVITEGPTQYF. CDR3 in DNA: TGTGCCAGCAGTGTAATTACCGAGGGTCCTACGCAGTATTTT.

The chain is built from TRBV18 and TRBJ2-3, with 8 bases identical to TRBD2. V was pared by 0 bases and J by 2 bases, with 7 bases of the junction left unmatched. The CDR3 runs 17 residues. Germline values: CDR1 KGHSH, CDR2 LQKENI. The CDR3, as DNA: TGTGCCAGCTCACCACCAAACGGGGGGGCTCACACAGATACGCAGTATTTT. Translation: CASSPPNGGAHTDTQYF.

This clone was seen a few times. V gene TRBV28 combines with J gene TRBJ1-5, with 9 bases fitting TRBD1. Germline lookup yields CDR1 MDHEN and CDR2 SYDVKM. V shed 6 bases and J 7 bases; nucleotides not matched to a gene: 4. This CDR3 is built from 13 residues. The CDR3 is CASRGQGEQPQHF. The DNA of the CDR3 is TGTGCCAGCAGGGGACAGGGTGAACAGCCCCAGCATTTT.

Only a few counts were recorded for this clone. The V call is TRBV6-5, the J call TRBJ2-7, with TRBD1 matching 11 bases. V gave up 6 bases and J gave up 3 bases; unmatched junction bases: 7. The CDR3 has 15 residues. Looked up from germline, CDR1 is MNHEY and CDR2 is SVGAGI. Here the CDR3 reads CASSSPGQGVYEQYF. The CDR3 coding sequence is TGTGCCAGCAGCTCCCCGGGACAGGGGGTCTACGAGCAGTACTTC.

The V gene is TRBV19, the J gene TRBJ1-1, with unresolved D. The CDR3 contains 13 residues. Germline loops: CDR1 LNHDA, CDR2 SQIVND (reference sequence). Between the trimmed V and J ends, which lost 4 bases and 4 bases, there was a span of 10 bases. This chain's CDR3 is CASSTTIVTEAFF. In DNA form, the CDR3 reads TGTGCCAGTAGTACCACGATTGTCACTGAAGCTTTCTTT.

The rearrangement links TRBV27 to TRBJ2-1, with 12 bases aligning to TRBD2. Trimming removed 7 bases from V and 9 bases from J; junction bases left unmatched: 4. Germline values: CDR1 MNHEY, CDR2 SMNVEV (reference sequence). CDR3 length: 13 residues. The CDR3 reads CASMRLAGVEQFF. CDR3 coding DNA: TGTGCCAGCATGCGACTAGCGGGAGTTGAGCAGTTCTTC.

The CDR3 is CASTRSANYEQYF. CDR3 DNA: TGTGCCAGCACTCGGTCGGCGAACTACGAGCAGTACTTC. The chain recombines TRBV6-1 with TRBJ2-7; no firm D call. Germline loops: CDR1 MNHNS, CDR2 SASEGT. This CDR3 has 13 amino acids. V gave up 7 bases and J gave up 3 bases, with 13 bases separating them.

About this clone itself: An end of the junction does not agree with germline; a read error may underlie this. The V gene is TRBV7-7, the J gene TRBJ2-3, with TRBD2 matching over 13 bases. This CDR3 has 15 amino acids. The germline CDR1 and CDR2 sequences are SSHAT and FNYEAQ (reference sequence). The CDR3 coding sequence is TGTGCTAGCAGCCTAGGAGGGACTAGCGGGAAAGCGCAGTATTTT. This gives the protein CASSLGGTSGKAQYF.

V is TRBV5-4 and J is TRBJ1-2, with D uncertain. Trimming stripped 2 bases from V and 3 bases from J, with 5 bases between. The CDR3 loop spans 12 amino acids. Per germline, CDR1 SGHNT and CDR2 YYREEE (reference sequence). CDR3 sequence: CASSLPDYGYTF. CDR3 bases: TGTGCCAGCAGCTTACCTGACTATGGCTACACCTTC.

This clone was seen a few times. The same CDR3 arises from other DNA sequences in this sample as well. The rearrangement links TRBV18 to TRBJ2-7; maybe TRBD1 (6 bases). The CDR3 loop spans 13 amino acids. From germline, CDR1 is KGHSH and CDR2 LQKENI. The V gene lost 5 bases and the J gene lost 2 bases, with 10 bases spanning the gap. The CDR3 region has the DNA TGTGCCAGCTCAGAAGGGACAACCTACGAGCAGTACTTC. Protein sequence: CASSEGTTYEQYF.

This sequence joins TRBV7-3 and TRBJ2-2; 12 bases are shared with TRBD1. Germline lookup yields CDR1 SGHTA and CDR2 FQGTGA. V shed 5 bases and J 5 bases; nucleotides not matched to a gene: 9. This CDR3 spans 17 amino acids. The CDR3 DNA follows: TGTGCCAGCAGCACAACGGGACAGGGGGCGCGTACCGGGGAGCTGTTTTTT. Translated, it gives CASSTTGQGARTGELFF.